The clone carrying this TCR beta chain was picked up a small number of times. The antigen remains undetermined. This specimen belongs to a study of cytomegalovirus exposure and HLA in healthy donors. General observations from the study: The study recorded 164 TCR beta chains that were cytomegalovirus-associated.

Germline V gene sequence: CDR1 SGDLS, CDR2 YYNGEE. Trimming stripped 1 base from V and 5 bases from J, with 12 bases between. The CDR3 is 14 residues long. Primers: 60 Vbeta forward and 13 Jbeta reverse. This table comes from immunoSEQ multiplex PCR, and its TCRdb copy is limited to in-frame clones, with some not included. The data contain about 160,000 clones, about 80% of them singletons. The receptor was derived from a man aged 45-65 years in good health and CMV-seropositive. V and J are TRBV9 and TRBJ2-5; D might be TRBD1 (5 bases). The specimen sequenced was PBMCs. The CDR3 here is CASSVSRAEETQYF. The CDR3 DNA follows: TGTGCCAGCAGCGTAAGCAGGGCGGAGGAGACCCAGTACTTC. Filled out from reference TRBV9 and TRBJ2-5, the complete variable domain reads DSGVTQTPKHLITATGQRVTLRCSPRSGDLSVYWYQQSLDQGLQFLIQYYNGEERAKGNILERFSAQQFPDLHSELNLSSLELGDSALYFCASSVSRAEETQYFGPGTRLLVL.